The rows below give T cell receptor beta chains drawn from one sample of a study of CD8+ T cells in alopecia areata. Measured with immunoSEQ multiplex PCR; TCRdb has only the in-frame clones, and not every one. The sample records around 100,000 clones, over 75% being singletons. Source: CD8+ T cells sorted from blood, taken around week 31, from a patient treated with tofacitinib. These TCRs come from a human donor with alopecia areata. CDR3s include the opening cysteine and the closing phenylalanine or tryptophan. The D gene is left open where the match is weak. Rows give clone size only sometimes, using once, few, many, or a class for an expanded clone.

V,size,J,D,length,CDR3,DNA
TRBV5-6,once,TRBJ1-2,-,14,CASSQGLDLYGYTF,TGTGCCAGCAGCCAAGGACTGGATTTATATGGCTACACCTTC
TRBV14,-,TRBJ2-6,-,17,CASSQDGFSSGANVLTF,TGTGCCAGCAGCCAAGATGGGTTCTCGTCTGGGGCCAACGTCCTGACTTTC
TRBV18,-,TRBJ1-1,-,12,CASSLAHTEAFF,TGTGCCAGCTCACTAGCCCACACTGAAGCTTTCTTT
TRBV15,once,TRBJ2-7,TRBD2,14,CATSRDLADYEQYF,TGTGCCACCAGCAGAGATCTAGCGGACTACGAGCAGTACTTC
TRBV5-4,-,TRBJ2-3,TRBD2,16,CASSLGRDYPTDTQYF,TGTGCCAGCAGCTTGGGGCGGGACTACCCCACAGATACGCAGTATTTT
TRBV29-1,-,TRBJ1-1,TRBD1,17,CSVQLRGDPLRNTEAFF,TGCAGCGTCCAACTCAGGGGGGACCCTCTAAGGAACACTGAAGCTTTCTTT
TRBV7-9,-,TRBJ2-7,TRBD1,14,CASSTTGQGDEQYF,TGTGCCAGCAGCACGACGGGACAGGGGGACGAGCAGTACTTC
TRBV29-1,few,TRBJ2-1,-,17,CSVLPRGARRPYNEQFF,TGCAGCGTTCTTCCCCGGGGCGCAAGGAGGCCCTACAATGAGCAGTTCTTC
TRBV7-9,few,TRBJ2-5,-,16,CASSLETGVWRETQYF,TGTGCCAGCAGCTTAGAGACCGGGGTTTGGAGAGAGACCCAGTACTTC
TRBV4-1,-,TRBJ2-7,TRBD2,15,CASSQVAGRAREQYF,TGCGCCAGCAGCCAAGTCGCGGGGAGGGCCAGGGAGCAGTACTTC
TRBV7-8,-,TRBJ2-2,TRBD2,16,CASSLAAAGVGGELFF,TGTGCCAGCAGCTTAGCCGCAGCGGGAGTTGGCGGGGAGCTGTTTTTT
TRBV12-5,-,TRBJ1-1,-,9,CASGDRRQF,TGTGCTAGTGGCGACAGGAGACAATTT
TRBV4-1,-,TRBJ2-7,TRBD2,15,CASSLTSGRAYEQYF,TGCGCCAGCAGCCTGACTAGCGGGAGGGCCTACGAGCAGTACTTC
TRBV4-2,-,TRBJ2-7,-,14,CASSQVQIEGEQYF,TGTGCCAGCAGCCAAGTGCAAATTGAGGGCGAGCAGTACTTC
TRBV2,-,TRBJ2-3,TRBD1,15,CAIKKRDRYTDTQYF,TGTGCCATCAAGAAACGGGACAGGTACACAGATACGCAGTATTTT
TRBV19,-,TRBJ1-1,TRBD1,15,CASSVTGAMNTEAFF,TGTGCCAGTAGTGTTACAGGGGCCATGAACACTGAAGCTTTCTTT
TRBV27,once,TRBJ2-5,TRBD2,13,CASSPGGGETQYF,TGTGCCAGCAGCCCGGGGGGTGGGGAGACCCAGTACTTC
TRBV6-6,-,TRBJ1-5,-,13,CASVGTANQPQHF,TGTGCCAGCGTAGGTACAGCCAATCAGCCCCAGCATTTT
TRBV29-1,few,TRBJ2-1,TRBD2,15,CSVNGLAGGYNEQFF,TGCAGCGTTAACGGACTAGCGGGGGGATACAATGAGCAGTTCTTC
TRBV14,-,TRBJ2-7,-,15,CASSQDDPPGYEQYF,TGTGCCAGCAGCCAAGATGATCCGCCGGGCTACGAGCAGTACTTC
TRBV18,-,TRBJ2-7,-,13,CASSPKDSYEQYF,TGTGCCAGCTCACCAAAGGACTCCTACGAGCAGTACTTC
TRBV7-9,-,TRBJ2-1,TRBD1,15,CASSLGQVIYNEQFF,TGTGCCAGCAGCTTGGGACAGGTGATCTACAATGAGCAGTTCTTC
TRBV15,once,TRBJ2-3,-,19,CATSSWERERGLGTDTQYF,TGTGCCACCAGCAGTTGGGAACGGGAGAGGGGTTTGGGCACAGATACGCAGTATTTT
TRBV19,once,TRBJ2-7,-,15,CASSPSGRPSYEQYF,TGTGCCAGTAGTCCCTCCGGGCGTCCCTCCTACGAGCAGTACTTC
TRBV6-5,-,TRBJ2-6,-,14,CASDPFAGANVLTF,TGTGCCAGCGACCCCTTCGCTGGGGCCAACGTCCTGACTTTC
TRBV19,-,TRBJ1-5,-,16,CASSPRTPDSNQPQHF,TGTGCCAGTAGCCCAAGGACGCCAGATAGCAATCAGCCCCAGCATTTT
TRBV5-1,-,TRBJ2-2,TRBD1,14,CASSQRQGTGELFF,TGCGCCAGCAGCCAAAGACAGGGAACCGGGGAGCTGTTTTTT
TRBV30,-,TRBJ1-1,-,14,CAWSVRGVYREAFF,TGTGCCTGGAGTGTACGTGGGGTATACCGTGAAGCTTTCTTT
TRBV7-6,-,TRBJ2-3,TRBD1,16,CASSQRGQGGTDTQYF,TGTGCCAGCAGCCAGCGAGGACAGGGCGGCACAGATACGCAGTATTTT
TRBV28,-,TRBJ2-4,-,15,CASSPPGLAKNIQYF,TGTGCCAGCAGTCCACCGGGACTAGCCAAAAACATTCAGTACTTC
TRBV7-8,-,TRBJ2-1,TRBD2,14,CASSPSGGGREQFF,TGTGCCAGCAGCCCCTCCGGGGGGGGCAGAGAGCAGTTCTTC
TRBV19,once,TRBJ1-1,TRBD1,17,CASSIWAGGDLGTEAFF,TGTGCCAGTAGTATTTGGGCAGGGGGGGATTTGGGCACTGAAGCTTTCTTT
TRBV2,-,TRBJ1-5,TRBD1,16,CASGIPGQGAGQPQHF,TGTGCCAGTGGGATTCCGGGACAGGGGGCTGGTCAGCCCCAGCATTTT
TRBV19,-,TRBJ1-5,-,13,CASIQGVDQPQHF,TGTGCCAGTATTCAGGGAGTGGATCAGCCCCAGCATTTT
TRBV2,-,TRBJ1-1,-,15,CASRPLGGGNTEAFF,TGTGCCAGCAGGCCCCTCGGGGGCGGTAACACTGAAGCTTTCTTT
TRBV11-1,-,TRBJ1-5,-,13,CASSREDGQPQHF,TGTGCCAGCAGCAGAGAGGACGGCCAGCCCCAGCATTTT
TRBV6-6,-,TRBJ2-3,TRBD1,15,CASSYGQASTDTQYF,TGTGCCAGCAGTTACGGACAGGCCAGCACAGATACGCAGTATTTT
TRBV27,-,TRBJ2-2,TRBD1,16,CASSLLGTGGIRELFF,TGTGCCAGCAGTTTATTGGGGACAGGGGGCATTAGGGAGCTGTTTTTT
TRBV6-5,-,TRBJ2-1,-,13,CASSWTGENEQFF,TGTGCCAGCAGTTGGACGGGAGAAAATGAGCAGTTCTTC
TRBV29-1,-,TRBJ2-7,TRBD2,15,CSVEDEGLAGYEQYF,TGCAGCGTTGAAGATGAGGGACTAGCGGGCTACGAGCAGTACTTC
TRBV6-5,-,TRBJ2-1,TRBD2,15,CASSPASGRAGEQFF,TGTGCCAGCAGCCCAGCTAGCGGGAGGGCCGGTGAGCAGTTCTTC
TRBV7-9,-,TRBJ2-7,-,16,CASSLFRGRMAHEQYF,TGTGCCAGCAGCTTATTCCGGGGGCGCATGGCCCACGAGCAGTACTTC
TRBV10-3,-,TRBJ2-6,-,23,CAISESGFKRAPRRYSGANVLTF,TGTGCCATCAGTGAGTCAGGGTTTAAAAGGGCCCCGCGGAGATACTCTGGGGCCAACGTCCTGACTTTC
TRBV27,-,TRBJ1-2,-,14,CASSLHGSNYGYTF,TGTGCCAGCAGCCTCCATGGCTCTAACTATGGCTACACCTTC
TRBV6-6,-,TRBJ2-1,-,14,CASSYRTLVDEQFF,TGTGCCAGCAGTTACCGGACACTCGTGGATGAGCAGTTCTTC
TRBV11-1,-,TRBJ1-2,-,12,CASSAGGDGYTF,TGTGCCAGCAGCGCTGGAGGGGATGGCTACACCTTC
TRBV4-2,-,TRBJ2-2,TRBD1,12,CASSQEGTVLFF,TGTGCCAGCAGCCAAGAAGGGACAGTGCTGTTTTTT
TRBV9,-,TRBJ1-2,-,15,CASSGFRRGGNGYTF,TGTGCCAGCAGCGGTTTTCGAAGGGGAGGAAATGGCTACACCTTC
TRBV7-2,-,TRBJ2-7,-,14,CASSLWSSQREQYF,TGTGCCAGCAGCTTATGGTCATCCCAGCGCGAGCAGTACTTC
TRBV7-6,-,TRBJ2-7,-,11,CASSSDYEQYF,TGTGCCAGCAGCTCAGACTACGAGCAGTACTTC
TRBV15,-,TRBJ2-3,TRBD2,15,CATSPSGTSTDTQYF,TGTGCCACCAGTCCTAGCGGCACTAGCACAGATACGCAGTATTTT
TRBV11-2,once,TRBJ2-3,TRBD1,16,CASSLYRGEFTDTQYF,TGTGCCAGCAGCTTGTACAGGGGGGAGTTCACAGATACGCAGTATTTT
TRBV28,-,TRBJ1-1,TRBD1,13,CASSTGTGAEAFF,TGTGCCAGCAGCACCGGGACAGGCGCTGAAGCTTTCTTT
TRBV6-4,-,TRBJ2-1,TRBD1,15,CASSESGTGWNEQFF,TGTGCCAGCAGTGAATCCGGGACAGGGTGGAATGAGCAGTTCTTC
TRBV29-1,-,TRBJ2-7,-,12,CSVEDWNAEQYF,TGCAGCGTTGAAGATTGGAATGCCGAGCAGTACTTC